One and the same sample provided the 18 T cell receptor beta chains below, sequenced in a study of blood T cell repertoires in COVID-19. The method was immunoSEQ multiplex PCR; TCRdb's version includes in-frame clones alone and lacks a portion of them. This sample carries about 230,000 clones, about nine tenths of them seen once, and the ten largest clones take 2.7%. Sample: peripheral blood. The receptors stem from a man aged 25-45 years with COVID-19, enrolled during active disease.

The J gene is TRBJ1-1, the V gene TRBV4-3; D call uncertain. CDR3 length: 13 amino acids. In germline, CDR1 is LGHNA, CDR2 YSLEER. The V end lost 1 base, the J end lost 5 bases, and 8 bases lay between the germline ends. The CDR3 is CASSQGRGTEAFF. CDR3 coding DNA: TGCGCCAGCAGCCAAGGCCGCGGGACTGAAGCTTTCTTT.

V and J are TRBV11-3 and TRBJ2-3; 8 nucleotides line up with TRBD2. CDR3 length equals 16 residues. Germline V gene sequence: CDR1 SGHNT, CDR2 YENEEA. V trimming: 1 base; J trimming: 1 base; junction bases outside the gene matches: 4. CDR3 in amino acids: CASSLGGTSRTDTQYF. DNA of the CDR3: TGTGCCAGCAGCTTAGGAGGGACTAGTCGCACAGATACGCAGTATTTT.

This rearrangement joins TRBV9 to TRBJ2-7, with 11 nucleotides matching TRBD1. This CDR3 spans 14 amino acids. Germline V gene sequence: CDR1 SGDLS, CDR2 YYNGEE. V trimming: 3 bases; J trimming: 3 bases; junction bases outside the gene matches: 2. The CDR3 DNA follows: TGTGCCAGCAGCGAGGGGACAGGGGGCTACGAGCAGTACTTC. It translates to CASSEGTGGYEQYF.

The rearrangement joins TRBV19 to TRBJ2-6; 10 positions match TRBD1. V shed 6 bases, J shed 7 bases, and the junction held 6 bases outside the gene matches. CDR1 and CDR2 from the germline V gene are LNHDA and SQIVND (reference sequence). This CDR3 is 15 amino acids long. The CDR3 loop reads CASSKGQGGANVLTF. In nucleotides, the CDR3 is TGTGCCAGTAGCAAAGGACAGGGGGGAGCCAACGTCCTGACTTTC.

The V gene is TRBV6-2 or TRBV6-3, the J gene TRBJ2-2; 13 nucleotides match TRBD2. This CDR3 region has 18 residues. The V and J ends lost 6 bases and 1 base, in that order; junction bases with no gene match: 8. The germline gives CDR1 MNHEY, CDR2 SVGEGT. CDR3 bases: TGTGCCAGCAGCTCAACTCGACTAGCGGGAGGGAACACCGGGGAGCTGTTTTTT. It yields the protein CASSSTRLAGGNTGELFF.

V usage is TRBV9 and J usage is TRBJ1-1, with a weak D call TRBD1 (5 bases). Trimming shortened V by 4 bases and J by 5 bases, and 21 bases separated the two germline ends. The germline V gene has CDR1 SGDLS and CDR2 YYNGEE. The CDR3 runs 16 residues. The CDR3 coding sequence is TGTGCCAGCAGCCTTACCCCCGGGGGAGGAGTAACTGAAGCTTTCTTT. Translation: CASSLTPGGGVTEAFF.

The chain joins TRBV24-1 to TRBJ2-2; D perhaps matches TRBD2 (5 bases). V was clipped by 3 bases and J by 6 bases, with 10 bases between them. Germline values: CDR1 KGHDR, CDR2 SFDVKD. The CDR3 totals 14 residues. The CDR3 sequence: CATSDPGYSGELFF. The CDR3 DNA sequence: TGTGCCACCAGTGATCCGGGGTATTCCGGGGAGCTGTTTTTT.

On this clone: Within the sample, other DNA sequences also encode this same CDR3. This rearrangement joins TRBV18 to TRBJ2-7; 9 bases are a match to TRBD1. The CDR3 loop spans 14 amino acids. J lost 3 bases, V lost 3 bases, and 3 bases had no gene match. CDR1 and CDR2 (germline): KGHSH, LQKENI. The CDR3 region is CASSPGTGSYEQYF. The CDR3 DNA is TGTGCCAGCTCACCCGGGACAGGGAGCTACGAGCAGTACTTC.

This chain joins TRBV27 and TRBJ2-7; TRBD1 matches 7 bases. Germline-derived CDR1 and CDR2 are MNHEY and SMNVEV (reference sequence). Germline trimming cut 6 bases from V and 6 bases from J; bases unmatched to any gene: 14. There are 15 residues in the CDR3. CDR3 sequence: CASRADRDSRGEQYF. DNA for the CDR3: TGTGCCAGCAGGGCCGACCGGGACAGCCGGGGCGAGCAGTACTTC.

This clone was observed a single time. V and J are TRBV25-1 and TRBJ1-2; TRBD1 agrees at 9 bases. CDR1 is MGHDK, CDR2 SYGVNS, per germline. The CDR3 is 15 residues long. With V trimmed by 4 bases and J by 8 bases, 11 bases remained unmatched. The CDR3 DNA is TGTGCCAGCAGTGCGGATTCCGGGACAGGGACCGGCTACACCTTC. This encodes CASSADSGTGTGYTF.

This rearrangement joins TRBV27 to TRBJ1-5; 7 bases map to TRBD1. The trim removed 5 bases at V and 7 bases at J, leaving 5 bases unmatched. CDR3 length: 13 residues. The germline CDR1 and CDR2 sequences are MNHEY and SMNVEV (reference sequence). CDR3 loop: CASSPTGSQPQHF. In DNA form, the CDR3 reads TGTGCCAGCAGTCCGACAGGGAGCCAGCCCCAGCATTTT.

The rearrangement joins TRBV12-5 to TRBJ2-1; D is undetermined. CDR1 is LGHNT, CDR2 FRNRAP, per germline. This CDR3 comprises 14 residues. Trimming took off 0 bases at V and 6 bases at J, with 9 bases between the two ends. In DNA form, the CDR3 reads TGTGCTAGTGGTTTGGTACTAAGTGGCAATGAGCAGTTCTTC. Translating it yields CASGLVLSGNEQFF.

This clone was seen once. Sequence at one end of the junction differs from germline and may be a read error. This chain uses TRBV28 with TRBJ1-2, with D possibly matching TRBD1 (5 bases). The germline V gene encodes CDR1 MDHEN and CDR2 SYDVKM. The CDR3 totals 12 residues. The CDR3: CASSQNTGILPF. The CDR3 region has the DNA TGTGCCAGCAGCCAGAATACAGGAATTCTCCCCTTC.

This chain links TRBV4-2 with TRBJ2-1; 16 nucleotides line up with TRBD2. The CDR3 runs 18 residues. Germline lookup yields CDR1 LGHNA and CDR2 YNFKEQ. V lost 1 base and J lost 4; bases outside the gene matches: 4. CDR3 nucleotides: TGTGCCAGCAGCCAAGGGACGGGACTAGCGGGAGGGTACAATGAGCAGTTCTTC. This codes for CASSQGTGLAGGYNEQFF.

The genes are TRBV6-1 and TRBJ1-6, with a tentative D call TRBD1 (6 bases). Germline-derived CDR1 and CDR2 are MNHNS and SASEGT. The CDR3 has 16 amino acids. V was trimmed by 3 bases and J by 0 bases, leaving 9 bases between them. Here the CDR3 reads CASSDTGSSYNSPLHF. CDR3 nucleotides: TGTGCCAGCAGTGATACAGGGAGCTCCTATAATTCACCCCTCCACTTT.

The rearrangement links TRBV28 to TRBJ1-1, with D perhaps TRBD1 (6 bases). Germline V gives CDR1 MDHEN, CDR2 SYDVKM. Trimming took off 5 bases at V and 0 bases at J, with 10 bases between the two ends. The CDR3 loop spans 14 amino acids. CDR3 DNA sequence: TGTGCCAGCAGTGCCAACAGGGTGAACACTGAAGCTTTCTTT. This gives the protein CASSANRVNTEAFF.

As DNA, the CDR3 is TGCGCCAGCAGCCAAGAGTTTGGCGGCAGCTCCTACAATGAGCAGTTCTTC. This codes for CASSQEFGGSSYNEQFF. V is TRBV4-3 and J is TRBJ2-1; D gene uncertain. The CDR3 length is 17 residues. V gave up 0 bases and J gave up 0 bases, with 12 bases separating them. The germline V gene has CDR1 LGHNA and CDR2 YSLEER.

This clone appeared once. This sequence joins TRBV14 and TRBJ2-1, with 7 bases lining up with TRBD2. The CDR3 loop spans 15 amino acids. Per germline, CDR1 SGHDN and CDR2 FVKESK. Losses at the gene ends were 3 bases for V and 8 bases for J; bases not matched to a gene: 10. The CDR3 nucleotides read TGTGCCAGCAGCCACTTAGCGGGCGGTCGATATGAGCAGTTCTTC. Translation: CASSHLAGGRYEQFF.